One sample yielded the 8 T cell receptor beta chains listed below, sequenced in a study of control samples from healthy donors and cancer patients. Clones were read by immunoSEQ multiplex PCR, and TCRdb kept only the in-frame ones, dropping some. The sample has 150,000 or so clones, around 90% seen once; the top ten hold under 9%. The sequencing sample was made of blood. Receptor source: a young man in good health.

The genes are TRBV5-5 and TRBJ1-3; TRBD1 matches 7 bases. The CDR3 consists of 13 residues. Germline assignment: CDR1 SGHKS and CDR2 YYEKEE (reference sequence). The ends lost 8 bases at V and 3 bases at J; junction bases unmatched: 5. The chain's CDR3 is CASNPGGGNTIYF. As DNA, the CDR3 is TGTGCCAGTAATCCAGGGGGTGGAAACACCATATATTTT.

This clone was counted a single time. This chain links TRBV19 with TRBJ2-7; D not resolved. Germline-derived CDR1 and CDR2 are LNHDA and SQIVND (reference sequence). The CDR3 contains 13 residues. Between the trimmed V and J ends, which lost 1 base and 2 bases, there was a span of 6 bases. The CDR3 is CASSIGATYEQYF. The CDR3 DNA reads TGTGCCAGTAGTATAGGGGCCACCTACGAGCAGTACTTC.

This sequence joins TRBV19 and TRBJ2-3; D is undetermined. V was cut by 4 bases and J by 2 bases, with 7 bases left in between. This CDR3 contains 13 residues. CDR1 LNHDA and CDR2 SQIVND come from the germline V gene (reference sequence). CDR3 region: CASSSGITDTQYF. The CDR3 DNA reads TGTGCCAGTAGTAGCGGTATCACAGATACGCAGTATTTT.

This clone showed up just once. V and J are TRBV28 and TRBJ1-2, with 9 bases fitting TRBD1. V shed 5 bases, J shed 4 bases, and the junction held 8 bases outside the gene matches. Germline V gene lookup returns CDR1 MDHEN and CDR2 SYDVKM. There are 15 residues in the CDR3. CDR3: CASSTGGVGLYGYTF. CDR3 nucleotide sequence: TGTGCCAGCAGTACAGGGGGCGTGGGTCTCTATGGCTACACCTTC.

By frequency in the sample, this clone is large. The chain is built from TRBV5-6 and TRBJ1-4; 9 positions agree with TRBD1. The CDR3 is made up of 15 amino acids. V was pared by 4 bases and J by 5 bases, with 6 bases of the junction left unmatched. From germline, CDR1 is SGHDT and CDR2 YYEEEE. CDR3: CASSHGQGRNEKLFF. DNA for the CDR3: TGTGCCAGCAGCCATGGACAGGGGAGAAATGAAAAACTGTTTTTT.

This sequence joins TRBV6-5 and TRBJ1-5, with D perhaps TRBD1 (5 bases). Germline V gene data show CDR1 as MNHEY and CDR2 as SVGAGI. V was shortened by 5 bases and J by 5 bases, with 13 bases between the two germline ends. The CDR3 spans 14 residues. The CDR3 DNA sequence: TGTGCCAGCAGTCGACGAGGCAGGGATCAGCCCCAGCATTTT. This codes for CASSRRGRDQPQHF.

The CDR3 sequence is CASSSDSANTEAFF. The CDR3 nucleotides read TGCGCCAGCAGCTCCGACAGCGCGAACACTGAAGCTTTCTTT. The genes are TRBV5-1 and TRBJ1-1; possibly TRBD1 for D (5 bases). Trimming shortened V by 3 bases and J by 1 base, and 10 bases separated the two germline ends. Germline assignment: CDR1 SGHRS and CDR2 YFSETQ. The CDR3 sequence is 14 residues long.

The chain joins TRBV5-1 to TRBJ1-6; D gene unclear. The CDR3 spans 14 residues. The V gene lost 4 bases and the J gene lost 7 bases, with 12 bases spanning the gap. CDR1 is SGHRS, CDR2 YFSETQ, per germline. CDR3 DNA: TGCGCCAGCAGCCCGACACCCGTGAATTCACCCCTCCACTTT. Residues: CASSPTPVNSPLHF. The variable domain in full, with the rest retrieved from reference TRBV5-1 and TRBJ1-6, is KAGVTQTPRYLIKTRGQQVTLSCSPISGHRSVSWYQQTPGQGLQFLFEYFSETQRNKGNFPGRFSGRQFSNSRSEMNVSTLELGDSALYLCASSPTPVNSPLHFGNGTRLTVT.